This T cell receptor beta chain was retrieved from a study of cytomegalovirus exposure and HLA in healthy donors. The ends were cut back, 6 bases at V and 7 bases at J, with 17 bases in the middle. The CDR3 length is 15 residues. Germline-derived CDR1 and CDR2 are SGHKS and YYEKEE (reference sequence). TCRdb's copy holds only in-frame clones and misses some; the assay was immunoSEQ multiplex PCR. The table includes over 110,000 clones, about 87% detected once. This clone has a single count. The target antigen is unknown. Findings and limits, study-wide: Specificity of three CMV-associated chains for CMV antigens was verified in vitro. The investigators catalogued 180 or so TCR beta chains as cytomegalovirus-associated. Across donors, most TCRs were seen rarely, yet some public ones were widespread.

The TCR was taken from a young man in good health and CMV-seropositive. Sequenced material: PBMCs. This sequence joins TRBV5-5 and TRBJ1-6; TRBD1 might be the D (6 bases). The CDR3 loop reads CASTLLGGGNSPLHF. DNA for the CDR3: TGTGCCAGCACCCTCCTAGGGGGGGGGAATTCACCCCTCCACTTT.